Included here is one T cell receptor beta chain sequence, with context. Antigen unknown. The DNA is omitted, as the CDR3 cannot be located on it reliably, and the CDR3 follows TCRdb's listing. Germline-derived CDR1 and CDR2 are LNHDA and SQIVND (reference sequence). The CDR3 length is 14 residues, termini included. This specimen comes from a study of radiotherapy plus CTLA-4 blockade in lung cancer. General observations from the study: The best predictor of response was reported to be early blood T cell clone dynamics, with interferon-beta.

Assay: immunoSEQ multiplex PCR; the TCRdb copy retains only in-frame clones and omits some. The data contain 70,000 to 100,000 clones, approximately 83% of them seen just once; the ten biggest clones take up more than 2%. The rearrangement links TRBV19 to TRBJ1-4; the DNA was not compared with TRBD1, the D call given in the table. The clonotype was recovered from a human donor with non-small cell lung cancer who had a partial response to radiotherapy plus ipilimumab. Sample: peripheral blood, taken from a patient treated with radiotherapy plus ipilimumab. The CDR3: CASTSGQKNEKLFF.